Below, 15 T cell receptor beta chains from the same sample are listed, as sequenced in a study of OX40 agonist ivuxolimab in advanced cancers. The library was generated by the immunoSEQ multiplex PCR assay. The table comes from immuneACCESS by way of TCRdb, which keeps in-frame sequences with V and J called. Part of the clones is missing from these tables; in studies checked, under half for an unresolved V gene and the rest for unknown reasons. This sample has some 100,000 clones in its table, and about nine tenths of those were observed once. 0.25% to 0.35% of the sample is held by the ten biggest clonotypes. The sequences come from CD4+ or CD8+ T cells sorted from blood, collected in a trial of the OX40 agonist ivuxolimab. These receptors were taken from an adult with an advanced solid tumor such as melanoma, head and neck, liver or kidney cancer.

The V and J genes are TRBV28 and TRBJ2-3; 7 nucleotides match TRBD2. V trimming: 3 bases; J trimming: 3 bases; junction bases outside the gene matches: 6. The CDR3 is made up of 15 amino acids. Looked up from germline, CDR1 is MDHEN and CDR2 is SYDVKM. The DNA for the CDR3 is TGTGCCAGCAGTTTGGGGGGGATTTTGACAGATACGCAGTATTTT. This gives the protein CASSLGGILTDTQYF.

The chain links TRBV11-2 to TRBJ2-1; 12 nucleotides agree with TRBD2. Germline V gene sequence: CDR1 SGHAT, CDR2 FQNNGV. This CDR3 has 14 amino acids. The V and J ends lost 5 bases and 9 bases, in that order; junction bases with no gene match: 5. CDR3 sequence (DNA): TGTGCCAGCAGCCAAGCACTAGCGGGAGGTGAGCAGTTCTTC. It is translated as CASSQALAGGEQFF. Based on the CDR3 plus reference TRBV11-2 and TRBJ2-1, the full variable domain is EAGVAQSPRYKIIEKRQSVAFWCNPISGHATLYWYQQILGQGPKLLIQFQNNGVVDDSQLPKDRFSAERLKGVDSTLKIQPAKLEDSAVYLCASSQALAGGEQFFGPGTRLTVL.

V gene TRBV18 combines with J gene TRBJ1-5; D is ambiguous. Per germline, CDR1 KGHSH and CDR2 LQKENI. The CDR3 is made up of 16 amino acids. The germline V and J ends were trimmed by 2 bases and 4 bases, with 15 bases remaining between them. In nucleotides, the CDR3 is TGTGCCAGCTCACCAGAGGACCTCGGGTGGAATCAGCCCCAGCATTTT. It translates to CASSPEDLGWNQPQHF.

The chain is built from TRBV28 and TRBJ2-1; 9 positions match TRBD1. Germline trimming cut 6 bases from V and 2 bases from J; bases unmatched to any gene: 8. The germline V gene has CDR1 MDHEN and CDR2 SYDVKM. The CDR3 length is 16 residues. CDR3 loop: CASSQTGGFTYNEQFF. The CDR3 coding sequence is TGTGCCAGCAGCCAAACAGGGGGCTTCACCTACAATGAGCAGTTCTTC.

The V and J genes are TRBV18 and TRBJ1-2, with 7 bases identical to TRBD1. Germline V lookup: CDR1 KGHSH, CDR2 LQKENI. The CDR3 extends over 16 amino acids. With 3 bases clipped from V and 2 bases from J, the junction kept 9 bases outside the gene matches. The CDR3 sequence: CASSPENRGGNYGYTF. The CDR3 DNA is TGTGCCAGCTCACCGGAAAACAGGGGAGGGAACTATGGCTACACCTTC.

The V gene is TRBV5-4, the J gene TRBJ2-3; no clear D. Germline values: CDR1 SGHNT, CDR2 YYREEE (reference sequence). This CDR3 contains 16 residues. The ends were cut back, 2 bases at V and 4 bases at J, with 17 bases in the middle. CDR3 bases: TGTGCCAGCAGCTTAGGCGCGCTGGGTTTGTCAGATACGCAGTATTTT. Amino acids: CASSLGALGLSDTQYF.

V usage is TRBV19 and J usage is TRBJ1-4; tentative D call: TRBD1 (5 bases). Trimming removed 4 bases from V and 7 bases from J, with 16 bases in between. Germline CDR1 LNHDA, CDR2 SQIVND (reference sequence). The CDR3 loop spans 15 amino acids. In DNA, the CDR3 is TGTGCCAGTAGTAGCCGCGGGGGAATAGTTGAAAAACTGTTTTTT. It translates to CASSSRGGIVEKLFF.

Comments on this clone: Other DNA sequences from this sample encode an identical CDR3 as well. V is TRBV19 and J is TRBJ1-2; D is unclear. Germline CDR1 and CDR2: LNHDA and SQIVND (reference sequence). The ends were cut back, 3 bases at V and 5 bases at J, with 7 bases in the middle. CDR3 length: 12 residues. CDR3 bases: TGTGCCAGTAGTATTAAGGGTTATGGCTACACCTTC. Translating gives CASSIKGYGYTF.

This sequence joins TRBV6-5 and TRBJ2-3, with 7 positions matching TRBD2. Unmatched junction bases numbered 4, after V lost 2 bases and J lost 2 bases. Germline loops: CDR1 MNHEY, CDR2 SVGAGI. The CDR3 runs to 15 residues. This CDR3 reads CASSYRGSPTDTQYF. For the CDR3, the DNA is TGTGCCAGCAGTTACCGCGGGAGCCCCACAGATACGCAGTATTTT.

The CDR3 loop is CATSRDGVANYGYTF. CDR3 DNA sequence: TGTGCCACCAGCAGAGACGGGGTTGCTAACTATGGCTACACCTTC. The chain carries TRBV15 and TRBJ1-2; D is uncertain. Trimming took off 0 bases at V and 0 bases at J, with 8 bases between the two ends. CDR1 and CDR2 (germline): LNHNV, YYDKDF (reference sequence). The CDR3 runs to 15 residues.

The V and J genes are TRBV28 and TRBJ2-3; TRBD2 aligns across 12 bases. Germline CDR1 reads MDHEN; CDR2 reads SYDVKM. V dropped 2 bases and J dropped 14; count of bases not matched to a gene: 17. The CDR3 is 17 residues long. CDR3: CASSLGLAGGPRPPLYF. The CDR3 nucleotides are TGTGCCAGCAGTTTAGGTCTAGCGGGAGGGCCAAGGCCTCCTCTGTATTTT.

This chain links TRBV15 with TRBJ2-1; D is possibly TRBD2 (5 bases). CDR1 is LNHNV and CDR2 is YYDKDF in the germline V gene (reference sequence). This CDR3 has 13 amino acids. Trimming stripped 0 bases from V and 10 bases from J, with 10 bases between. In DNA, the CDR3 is TGTGCCACCAGCAGAGATCGGGATTCGGAGCAGTTCTTC. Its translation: CATSRDRDSEQFF.

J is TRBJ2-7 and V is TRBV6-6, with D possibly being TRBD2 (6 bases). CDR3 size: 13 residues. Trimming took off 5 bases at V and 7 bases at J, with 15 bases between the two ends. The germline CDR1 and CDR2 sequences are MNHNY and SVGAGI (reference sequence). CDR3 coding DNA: TGTGCCAGCAGTCCGGCTTCCCGGGGGGAGCAGTACTTC. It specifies CASSPASRGEQYF.

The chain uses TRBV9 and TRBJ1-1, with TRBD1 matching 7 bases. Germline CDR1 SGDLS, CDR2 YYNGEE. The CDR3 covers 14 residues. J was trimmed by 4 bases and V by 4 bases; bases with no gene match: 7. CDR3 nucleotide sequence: TGTGCCAGCAGCACGTTGGACAGGAGCACTGAAGCTTTCTTT. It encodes CASSTLDRSTEAFF.

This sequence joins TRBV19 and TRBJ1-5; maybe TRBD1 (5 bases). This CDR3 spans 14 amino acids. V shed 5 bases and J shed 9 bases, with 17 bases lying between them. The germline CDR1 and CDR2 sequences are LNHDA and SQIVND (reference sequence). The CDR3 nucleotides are TGTGCCAGTAGTGCAGACAGAGGCGCCTCGCCCCAGCATTTT. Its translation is CASSADRGASPQHF.